The 15 T cell receptor beta chains below all came from one sample that was sequenced in a study of T cell repertoires in cytomegalovirus infection. TCRdb re-called the reads through MiXCR, storing one row per CDR3 protein. The data hold roughly 200,000 distinct CDR3 sequences, with 8% to 10% observed a single time. The sequencing input was PBMCs. The receptor set was obtained from a human donor in good health (CMV status not recorded). Some clones in this sample may be carry-over from other donors' samples.

This clonotype has ten or more counts. This chain uses TRBV7-2 with TRBJ1-2; D unclear. V dropped 0 bases and J dropped 4 bases, with 3 bases sitting between them. This CDR3 has 12 residues. The V gene's germline CDR1 is SGHTA and CDR2 FQGNSA. In DNA form, the CDR3 reads TGTGCCAGCAGCTTAGCCTCCTATGGCTACACCTTC. It encodes CASSLASYGYTF.

This clonotype has a count of ten or more. The genes are TRBV28 and TRBJ2-1, with TRBD1 as a possible D gene (6 bases). The CDR3 contains 22 residues. The V gene lost 7 bases and the J gene lost 0 bases, with 34 bases spanning the gap. Germline V CDR1 and CDR2: MDHEN, SYDVKM. CDR3 in amino acids: CASKPSFRGGQGISGSYNEQFF. The CDR3 nucleotides read TGTGCCAGCAAACCCAGTTTCCGTGGTGGGCAGGGGATCTCGGGCTCCTACAATGAGCAGTTCTTC.

This clonotype has at least ten counts. This rearrangement joins TRBV2 to TRBJ2-7; 7 positions agree with TRBD1. The CDR3 has 15 residues. The germline gives CDR1 SNHLY, CDR2 FYNNEI. Trimming removed 10 bases from V and 2 bases from J; junction bases left unmatched: 14. The chain's CDR3 is CAINTEDRIPYEQYF. The CDR3 DNA reads TGTGCCATCAATACCGAGGACAGGATCCCCTACGAGCAGTACTTC.

This clonotype has ten or more counts. V usage is TRBV20-1 and J usage is TRBJ2-3, with TRBD2 matching 11 bases. Losses at the gene ends were 6 bases for V and 2 bases for J; bases not matched to a gene: 16. This CDR3 spans 18 amino acids. Germline assignment: CDR1 DFQATT and CDR2 SNEGSKA (reference sequence). CDR3 loop: CSALEIVPSGRPTDTQYF. The CDR3 DNA reads TGCAGTGCCCTAGAGATAGTCCCTAGCGGGAGGCCCACAGATACGCAGTATTTT.

This rearrangement joins TRBV7-6 to TRBJ2-1; D call uncertain. The germline V gene has CDR1 SGHVS and CDR2 FNYEAQ. V shed 2 bases and J shed 6 bases, with 11 bases lying between them. This CDR3 contains 14 residues. CDR3 nucleotide sequence: TGTGCCAGCAGCTTATGGTTGTCAGGCAATGAGCAGTTCTTC. The encoded protein is CASSLWLSGNEQFF.

Many counts were recorded for this clonotype. The chain employs TRBV6-1 and TRBJ1-2; D unresolved. The CDR3 has 14 residues. Looked up from germline, CDR1 is MNHNS and CDR2 is SASEGT. The V and J ends lost 6 bases and 4 bases respectively, with 15 bases between them. The CDR3 reads CASSPGVTTYGYTF. CDR3 coding DNA: TGTGCCAGCAGCCCCGGGGTTACCACCTATGGCTACACCTTC.

This clonotype was recorded at least ten times. The J gene is TRBJ1-2, the V gene TRBV7-2, with D uncertain. Germline CDR1 SGHTA, CDR2 FQGNSA. V lost 3 bases to trimming and J lost 0 bases, with 8 bases between them. The CDR3 is made up of 14 amino acids. CDR3 in amino acids: CASSLRLPNYGYTF. The DNA of the CDR3 is TGTGCCAGCAGCTTGCGGCTCCCTAACTATGGCTACACCTTC.

The table lists this clonotype with many counts. The genes are TRBV6-5 and TRBJ1-2, with no clear D. The CDR3 loop spans 13 amino acids. CDR1 and CDR2 (germline): MNHEY, SVGAGI. Trimming took off 4 bases at V and 2 bases at J, with 8 bases between the two ends. The CDR3 DNA reads as TGTGCCAGCAGTTTCATCCCCAACTATGGCTACACCTTC. It is translated as CASSFIPNYGYTF.

This clonotype was seen once. This sequence joins TRBV6-2 or TRBV6-3 and TRBJ1-2; TRBD1 agrees at 9 bases. V lost 4 bases, J lost 4 bases, and 7 bases stayed unmatched. From germline, CDR1 is MNHEY and CDR2 SVGEGT. This CDR3 has 15 amino acids. CDR3 coding DNA: TGTGCCAGCAGTTCTCCGGGACAGGGAAGCTATGGCTACACCTTC. Translation gives CASSSPGQGSYGYTF.

Many counts were recorded for this clonotype. The gene calls are TRBV7-8 and TRBJ2-6, with 9 positions matching TRBD1. CDR3 size: 22 residues. Germline loops: CDR1 SGHVS, CDR2 FQNEAQ. The V and J ends lost 3 bases and 0 bases, in that order; junction bases with no gene match: 18. CDR3 coding DNA: TGTGCCAGCAGCTTCAGGTTGAGGACAGGGGTCCTCATGAGCTCTGGGGCCAACGTCCTGACTTTC. Amino acid sequence: CASSFRLRTGVLMSSGANVLTF.

The table lists this clonotype with many counts. This chain connects TRBV28 to TRBJ1-5; D remains unclear. Per the germline V gene, CDR1 is MDHEN and CDR2 is SYDVKM. This CDR3 has 16 residues. V shed 3 bases and J shed 2 bases, with 14 bases lying between them. The CDR3 bases are TGTGCCAGCAGTTTTGTTCGCGCCGTGGGCAATCAGCCCCAGCATTTT. This translates into CASSFVRAVGNQPQHF.

This clonotype was recorded many times. CDR3 DNA sequence: TGTGCCAGCAGCTTAGCGGTATCTGGGGAGAACGAGCAGTACTTC. This codes for CASSLAVSGENEQYF. The chain recombines TRBV7-9 with TRBJ2-7; D may be TRBD2 (5 bases). Per germline, CDR1 SEHNR and CDR2 FQNEAQ (reference sequence). Trimming removed 0 bases at V and 5 bases at J, with 14 bases between. There are 15 residues in the CDR3.

In its sample, this clonotype was seen many times. The chain combines TRBV7-2 with TRBJ2-5; no reliable D call. Germline V lookup: CDR1 SGHTA, CDR2 FQGNSA. Trimming removed 1 base from V and 5 bases from J, with 11 bases in between. This CDR3 has 14 residues. The CDR3 reads CASSLDVQQETQYF. The CDR3 nucleotides are TGTGCCAGCAGCTTAGATGTCCAACAGGAGACCCAGTACTTC.

This clonotype was detected ten times or more. The CDR3 region has the DNA TGTGCCAGCAGCCCCGCAAGGCTCCTAAATGAAAAACTGTTTTTT. Translating gives CASSPARLLNEKLFF. The genes are TRBV7-2 and TRBJ1-4; D is unresolved. This CDR3 has 15 residues. Trimming took 5 bases from V and 5 from J, leaving 15 bases between them. Germline CDR1 reads SGHTA; CDR2 reads FQGNSA.

The genes are TRBV7-2 and TRBJ2-7, with 10 bases lining up with TRBD2. Losses at the gene ends were 1 base for V and 7 bases for J; bases not matched to a gene: 10. The germline CDR1 and CDR2 sequences are SGHTA and FQGNSA. The CDR3 consists of 16 residues. CDR3 DNA: TGTGCCAGCAGCTTAGAGTCTAGCGGGGGTCCCTTGGAGCAGTACTTC. Its protein product is CASSLESSGGPLEQYF.